This passage covers 27 T cell receptor beta chains from one sample sequenced in a study of brain T cells in children with intractable seizures. Sequencing was performed with immunoSEQ multiplex PCR; in TCRdb, only in-frame clones are kept and a portion is missing. Found here are around 80,000 clones, around 91% of them singletons; the top ten hold around 22%. The source was peripheral blood, collected at surgery. These receptors were obtained from a girl aged 2 to 10 with Rasmussen encephalitis and intractable seizures.

The gene calls are TRBV9 and TRBJ2-7; no clear D. Germline lookup yields CDR1 SGDLS and CDR2 YYNGEE. The CDR3 is 13 amino acids. The V gene lost 1 base and the J gene lost 2 bases, with 7 bases spanning the gap. CDR3 in DNA: TGTGCCAGCAGCGTAAACAGTGCCTACGAGCAGTACTTC. Its translation is CASSVNSAYEQYF.

This clone was counted between two and nine times. The chain is built from TRBV7-2 and TRBJ2-7; weak D call: TRBD1 (5 bases). V gave up 5 bases and J gave up 2 bases, with 13 bases separating them. Germline V lookup: CDR1 SGHTA, CDR2 FQGNSA. The CDR3 totals 14 residues. In nucleotides, the CDR3 is TGTGCCAGCAGCCCCCAACCCAGGGCCTACGAGCAGTACTTC. Protein: CASSPQPRAYEQYF.

This chain connects TRBV9 to TRBJ1-2; 7 nucleotides agree with TRBD1. After removal of 4 bases from V and 5 bases from J, the junction contained 8 bases not matched to a gene. CDR1 SGDLS and CDR2 YYNGEE come from the germline V gene. The CDR3 loop spans 14 amino acids. CDR3 nucleotides: TGTGCCAGCAGCCCCCGACAGGGAAGTTATGGCTACACCTTC. Encoded protein: CASSPRQGSYGYTF. The full variable domain, completed using reference TRBV9 and TRBJ1-2, is DSGVTQTPKHLITATGQRVTLRCSPRSGDLSVYWYQQSLDQGLQFLIQYYNGEERAKGNILERFSAQQFPDLHSELNLSSLELGDSALYFCASSPRQGSYGYTFGSGTRLTVV.

The chain is built from TRBV5-1 and TRBJ2-3; the D is unclear. CDR3 length equals 15 residues. Germline V gene sequence: CDR1 SGHRS, CDR2 YFSETQ. V dropped 0 bases and J dropped 2 bases, with 10 bases sitting between them. CDR3 coding DNA: TGCGCCAGCAGCTTGGACTTTTTGAACACAGATACGCAGTATTTT. Translated, it gives CASSLDFLNTDTQYF.

The gene calls are TRBV10-3 and TRBJ2-7; D is unclear. CDR1 and CDR2 from the germline V gene are ENHRY and SYGVKD. The CDR3 loop spans 12 amino acids. The V and J ends lost 4 bases and 5 bases respectively, with 9 bases between them. The CDR3 here is CAISAKGNEQYF. As DNA, the CDR3 is TGTGCCATCAGTGCAAAGGGAAACGAGCAGTACTTC.

The V and J genes are TRBV5-1 and TRBJ1-1; TRBD1 is a possible D gene (6 bases). The ends were cut back, 4 bases at V and 3 bases at J, with 10 bases in the middle. Germline values: CDR1 SGHRS, CDR2 YFSETQ. The CDR3 sequence is 13 residues long. CDR3 in DNA: TGCGCCAGCAGCCTGAGGGGGGACACTGAAGCTTTCTTT. This encodes CASSLRGDTEAFF.

V and J are TRBV28 and TRBJ1-4; 8 bases are shared with TRBD1. The CDR3 is 14 residues long. The junction had 6 bases not matched to a gene; V was cut back by 6 bases and J by 6 bases. Germline loops: CDR1 MDHEN, CDR2 SYDVKM. Here the CDR3 reads CASSQGQGYEKLFF. CDR3 nucleotides: TGTGCCAGCAGCCAAGGACAGGGCTATGAAAAACTGTTTTTT.

This clone was recorded only once. The chain employs TRBV5-6 and TRBJ1-1; D is perhaps TRBD1 (5 bases). Trimming removed 4 bases from V and 5 bases from J, with 15 bases in between. The CDR3 runs 14 residues. The germline V gene has CDR1 SGHDT and CDR2 YYEEEE. The CDR3 sequence is CASSPRSRGTEAFF. The CDR3 nucleotides read TGTGCCAGCAGCCCCCGGAGCCGGGGGACTGAAGCTTTCTTT.

The chain couples TRBV15 to TRBJ1-6, with D possibly matching TRBD1 (5 bases). V was shortened by 0 bases and J by 10 bases, with 7 bases between the two germline ends. This CDR3 is built from 13 residues. Germline assignment: CDR1 LNHNV and CDR2 YYDKDF (reference sequence). This CDR3 is CATSRDRASPLHF. CDR3 bases: TGTGCCACCAGCAGAGACAGGGCGTCACCCCTCCACTTT.

This clone showed up just a few times. The chain employs TRBV4-1 and TRBJ2-7; TRBD2 aligns across 8 bases. Germline values: CDR1 MGHRA, CDR2 YSYEKL. With V trimmed by 0 bases and J by 2 bases, 6 bases remained unmatched. The CDR3 runs to 16 residues. The CDR3 sequence: CASSQDREGVAYEQYF. The CDR3 region has the DNA TGCGCCAGCAGCCAAGATCGGGAGGGAGTAGCCTACGAGCAGTACTTC.

The V gene is TRBV19, the J gene TRBJ1-4, with D uncertain. Germline V CDR1 and CDR2: LNHDA, SQIVND (reference sequence). The CDR3 extends over 15 amino acids. Trimming stripped 9 bases from V and 7 bases from J, with 21 bases between. The chain's CDR3 is CASQEGLSRAEKLFF. CDR3 nucleotides: TGTGCCAGCCAGGAGGGATTGTCCCGAGCTGAAAAACTGTTTTTT.

The CDR3 region is CASSLLGGGSMDTQYF. The CDR3, as DNA: TGTGCCAGCAGTTTATTAGGGGGGGGCTCAATGGATACGCAGTATTTT. The V and J genes are TRBV28 and TRBJ2-3, with a tentative D call TRBD2 (7 bases). V lost 1 base to trimming and J lost 6 bases, with 17 bases between them. From germline, CDR1 is MDHEN and CDR2 SYDVKM. CDR3 length: 16 amino acids. Looking up the rest from reference TRBV28 and TRBJ2-3 gives the full variable domain: DVKVTQSSRYLVKRTGEKVFLECVQDMDHENMFWYRQDPGLGLRLIYFSYDVKMKEKGDIPEGYSVSREKKERFSLILESASTNQTSMYLCASSLLGGGSMDTQYFGPGTRLTVL.

The genes are TRBV24-1 and TRBJ2-2, with 8 bases fitting TRBD2. Germline lookup yields CDR1 KGHDR and CDR2 SFDVKD. V shed 0 bases and J 6 bases; nucleotides not matched to a gene: 5. This CDR3 region has 16 residues. The CDR3 nucleotides are TGTGCCACCAGTGATTTGCCGGGAGGGGAAGCCGGGGAGCTGTTTTTT. This encodes CATSDLPGGEAGELFF.

The rearrangement links TRBV3-1 (or the pseudogene TRBV3-2) to TRBJ2-5; D is possibly TRBD2 (5 bases). This CDR3 has 14 residues. Trimming removed 4 bases at V and 1 base at J, with 10 bases between. Looked up from germline, CDR1 is LGHDT and CDR2 is YNNKEL (reference sequence). The CDR3 protein is CASSRTSAQETQYF. The CDR3 DNA reads TGTGCCAGCAGCCGCACTAGTGCCCAAGAGACCCAGTACTTC.

This chain links TRBV7-9 with TRBJ1-6, with D unclear. This CDR3 region has 15 residues. Trimming stripped 0 bases from V and 7 bases from J, with 10 bases between. CDR1 and CDR2 (germline): SEHNR, FQNEAQ (reference sequence). Here the CDR3 reads CASSLAPAVNSPLHF. The CDR3 nucleotides are TGTGCCAGCAGCTTAGCGCCGGCAGTCAATTCACCCCTCCACTTT.

The count of this clone is one. This chain connects TRBV5-1 to TRBJ2-1, with D maybe TRBD2 (6 bases). The CDR3 is 16 residues long. Germline values: CDR1 SGHRS, CDR2 YFSETQ. V lost 4 bases and J lost 1, with 15 bases in between. The CDR3 region has the DNA TGCGCCAGCAGCCGGAATCCGGGAGCGTCCTACAATGAGCAGTTCTTC. Translation: CASSRNPGASYNEQFF.

V is TRBV4-1 and J is TRBJ1-4; D not resolved. The V end lost 1 base, the J end lost 5 bases, and 14 bases lay between the germline ends. The CDR3 runs to 16 residues. The germline CDR1 and CDR2 sequences are MGHRA and YSYEKL. CDR3 coding DNA: TGCGCCAGCAGCCAAGCCCCTGCAGTGAGCAATGAAAAACTGTTTTTT. This sequence encodes CASSQAPAVSNEKLFF.

CDR3 sequence (DNA): TGTGCCAGCACCCCCCTTAGGATGGTGAGGACAGATACGCAGTATTTT. As protein: CASTPLRMVRTDTQYF. The J gene is TRBJ2-3, the V gene TRBV7-8; D not resolved. The V gene's germline CDR1 is SGHVS and CDR2 FQNEAQ. V shed 7 bases and J shed 3 bases, with 20 bases lying between them. This CDR3 is 16 amino acids long. Supplemented by reference TRBV7-8 and TRBJ2-3, the full variable domain reads GAGVSQSPRYKVAKRGQDVALRCDPISGHVSLFWYQQALGQGPEFLTYFQNEAQLDKSGLPSDRFFAERPEGSVSTLKIQRTQQEDSAVYLCASTPLRMVRTDTQYFGPGTRLTVL.

The chain couples TRBV6-6 to TRBJ1-5; TRBD1 might be the D (6 bases). Germline CDR1 and CDR2: MNHNY and SVGAGI (reference sequence). The CDR3 totals 14 residues. V was clipped by 6 bases and J by 4 bases, with 13 bases between them. In DNA, the CDR3 is TGTGCCAGCAGCCCCGGGACACCGAATCAGCCCCAGCATTTT. Translated: CASSPGTPNQPQHF.

This chain connects TRBV25-1 to TRBJ2-2; the D gene is possibly TRBD1 (6 bases). The CDR3 has 15 residues. CDR1 and CDR2 from the germline V gene are MGHDK and SYGVNS. Deletions cut 6 bases from V and 7 bases from J, with 18 bases between. The CDR3 DNA is TGTGCCAGCAGGGGGGCAGAAAAGGTGTACGGGGAGCTGTTTTTT. This gives the protein CASRGAEKVYGELFF. The variable domain in full, completed from reference TRBV25-1 and TRBJ2-2, reads EADIYQTPRYLVIGTGKKITLECSQTMGHDKMYWYQQDPGMELHLIHYSYGVNSTEKGDLSSESTVSRIRTEHFPLTLESARPSHTSQYLCASRGAEKVYGELFFGEGSRLTVL.

The rearrangement uses TRBV2 and TRBJ1-6; a weak D match, TRBD1 (6 bases). This CDR3 contains 13 residues. Germline V gene sequence: CDR1 SNHLY, CDR2 FYNNEI. The V gene lost 10 bases and the J gene lost 9 bases, with 16 bases spanning the gap. The CDR3 coding sequence is TGTGCCACGCGGGCACAGGGCGGTTCACCCCTCCACTTT. Amino acids: CATRAQGGSPLHF.

In nucleotides, the CDR3 is TGTGCCAGCAGCCAAGCAGCGGGGGGATACAATGAGCAGTTCTTC. It specifies CASSQAAGGYNEQFF. This chain connects TRBV3-1 (or the pseudogene TRBV3-2) to TRBJ2-1; 9 bases are shared with TRBD2. Germline CDR1 is LGHDT and CDR2 is YNNKEL (reference sequence). V was clipped by 1 base and J by 4 bases; unmatched bases: 2. This CDR3 comprises 15 residues.

This chain links TRBV6-5 with TRBJ2-7; D gene ambiguous. The CDR3 has 12 amino acids. Germline values: CDR1 MNHEY, CDR2 SVGAGI. V was pared by 2 bases and J by 3 bases, with 5 bases between. CDR3 DNA: TGTGCCAGCAGTTACGATAACTACGAGCAGTACTTC. Protein product: CASSYDNYEQYF.

The V and J genes are TRBV27 and TRBJ2-1; no reliable D call. CDR1 MNHEY and CDR2 SMNVEV come from the germline V gene (reference sequence). The CDR3 is made up of 15 amino acids. V was trimmed by 3 bases and J by 0 bases, leaving 9 bases between them. In DNA, the CDR3 is TGTGCCAGCAGTTTCGGGCCGAGCTCCTACAATGAGCAGTTCTTC. Translating it yields CASSFGPSSYNEQFF.

The chain combines TRBV19 with TRBJ2-6; D not certain. Trimming shortened V by 5 bases and J by 1 base, and 18 bases separated the two germline ends. Germline V gene sequence: CDR1 LNHDA, CDR2 SQIVND (reference sequence). CDR3 length equals 18 residues. The CDR3 spells CASSSVGPRFSGANVLTF. The CDR3 DNA reads as TGTGCCAGTAGTTCAGTAGGGCCAAGGTTTTCTGGGGCCAACGTCCTGACTTTC.

V gene TRBV29-1 combines with J gene TRBJ1-2, with D maybe TRBD1 (6 bases). CDR1 is SQVTM, CDR2 ANQGSEA, per germline. The CDR3 runs to 14 residues. Trimming stripped 5 bases from V and 1 base from J, with 14 bases between. CDR3 loop: CSVTGTLGNYGYTF. In nucleotides, the CDR3 is TGCAGCGTTACAGGGACGCTTGGTAACTATGGCTACACCTTC.

This chain connects TRBV2 to TRBJ2-1; 8 bases agree with TRBD1. Germline V gene lookup returns CDR1 SNHLY and CDR2 FYNNEI. The CDR3 runs to 14 residues. V shed 10 bases, J shed 0 bases, and the junction held 5 bases outside the gene matches. The CDR3 here is CAIDDRGSYNEQFF. The DNA of the CDR3 is TGTGCCATCGACGACAGGGGCTCCTACAATGAGCAGTTCTTC.